One and the same sample provided the 30 T cell receptor beta chains below, sequenced in a study of blood T cell repertoires in COVID-19. This table comes from immunoSEQ multiplex PCR, and its TCRdb copy is limited to in-frame clones, with some not included. The table lists 100,000 to 150,000 clones, around 83% of them singletons. The material sequenced was peripheral blood. The receptors derive from a man in his 60s with acute or convalescent COVID-19.

The V call is TRBV18, the J call TRBJ1-2, with D possibly TRBD1 on 5 matching bases. Looked up from germline, CDR1 is KGHSH and CDR2 is LQKENI. The CDR3 sequence is 13 residues long. V lost 6 bases, J lost 3 bases, and 11 bases lay in between. The CDR3, as DNA: TGTGCCAGCTCGCCGGGGGAGGACTATGGCTACACCTTC. The encoded protein is CASSPGEDYGYTF.

The chain couples TRBV20-1 to TRBJ2-5; 8 bases are shared with TRBD2. Germline V gene data show CDR1 as DFQATT and CDR2 as SNEGSKA (reference sequence). This CDR3 has 13 amino acids. With V trimmed by 3 bases and J by 4 bases, 4 bases remained unmatched. The CDR3 spells CSASGLAGETQYF. CDR3 sequence (DNA): TGCAGTGCTAGTGGGCTAGCGGGAGAGACCCAGTACTTC.

This clone was counted only a few times. This chain connects TRBV4-2 to TRBJ2-5; a possible D gene is TRBD2 (7 bases). V lost 0 bases, J lost 5 bases, and 16 bases lay in between. The germline V gene encodes CDR1 LGHNA and CDR2 YNFKEQ. The CDR3 has 16 residues. The CDR3 spells CASSQEGGGARETQYF. CDR3 bases: TGTGCCAGCAGCCAAGAGGGCGGGGGCGCGCGGGAGACCCAGTACTTC.

V gene TRBV16 combines with J gene TRBJ1-2; possible D gene TRBD1, 5 bases. The ends were cut back, 0 bases at V and 4 bases at J, with 12 bases in the middle. The CDR3 is 15 residues long. Germline CDR1 and CDR2: KGHSY and FQNENV. The CDR3 DNA reads as TGTGCCAGCAGCCAATCGGGGCCGGGTATCTATGGCTACACCTTC. It specifies CASSQSGPGIYGYTF.

This chain joins TRBV30 and TRBJ2-1, with D possibly matching TRBD1 (6 bases). V lost 0 bases, J lost 0 bases, and 24 bases lay in between. Germline V gene data show CDR1 as GTSNPN and CDR2 as SVGIG (reference sequence). This CDR3 is built from 20 residues. The CDR3 coding sequence is TGTGCCTGGAGTGTTGGGTCAGGGGTCTTGGAGGACAACTCCTACAATGAGCAGTTCTTC. It translates to CAWSVGSGVLEDNSYNEQFF.

This sequence joins TRBV6-1 and TRBJ2-3; TRBD2 is a possible D gene (5 bases). CDR3 size: 15 residues. Looked up from germline, CDR1 is MNHNS and CDR2 is SASEGT. Trimming pared 3 bases from V and 2 bases from J, leaving 12 bases between. The CDR3 DNA is TGTGCCAGCAGTGACCCCAAGCGGACCACAGATACGCAGTATTTT. It yields the protein CASSDPKRTTDTQYF.

The chain joins TRBV5-1 to TRBJ2-1; TRBD2 aligns across 8 bases. This CDR3 is 14 amino acids long. CDR1 and CDR2 (germline): SGHRS, YFSETQ. After removal of 5 bases from V and 8 bases from J, the junction contained 9 bases not matched to a gene. CDR3 DNA sequence: TGCGCCAGCAGGACGGGAGGGCTCGTGGATGAGCAGTTCTTC. Translated: CASRTGGLVDEQFF.

The chain uses TRBV27 and TRBJ1-6; TRBD1 matches 7 bases. From germline, CDR1 is MNHEY and CDR2 SMNVEV (reference sequence). CDR3 length: 16 residues. For the CDR3, the DNA is TGTGCGTCCCGGACAGGTTATAGCTCCTATAATTCACCCCTCCACTTT. Protein product: CASRTGYSSYNSPLHF.

The chain uses TRBV30 and TRBJ1-5; tentatively, D is TRBD1 (6 bases). CDR1 GTSNPN and CDR2 SVGIG come from the germline V gene (reference sequence). Trimming cost V 0 bases and J 1 base, with 7 bases left between them. This CDR3 has 14 amino acids. CDR3: CAWSVTGSNQPQHF. Here the CDR3 DNA reads TGTGCCTGGAGTGTAACAGGGAGCAATCAGCCCCAGCATTTT.

The chain combines TRBV3-1 (or the pseudogene TRBV3-2) with TRBJ2-7, with a weak D call TRBD2 (5 bases). Germline assignment: CDR1 LGHDT and CDR2 YNNKEL (reference sequence). Trimming pared 1 base from V and 4 bases from J, leaving 17 bases between. This CDR3 region has 16 residues. The CDR3 loop is CASSQGGLPRLYEQYF. The CDR3 nucleotides are TGTGCCAGCAGCCAAGGCGGACTCCCTAGATTGTACGAGCAGTACTTC.

In its sample, this clone was seen a few times. The J gene is TRBJ1-2, the V gene TRBV6-5; 8 nucleotides agree with TRBD1. V lost 5 bases and J lost 4; bases outside the gene matches: 6. The CDR3 is made up of 14 amino acids. Germline CDR1 reads MNHEY; CDR2 reads SVGAGI. CDR3 loop: CASSPGQGRYGYTF. The CDR3 DNA follows: TGTGCCAGCAGTCCCGGACAGGGACGCTATGGCTACACCTTC.

The chain recombines TRBV28 with TRBJ2-3, with 10 bases aligning to TRBD1. This CDR3 has 15 amino acids. Germline CDR1 reads MDHEN; CDR2 reads SYDVKM. V gave up 5 bases and J gave up 4 bases; unmatched junction bases: 6. CDR3 sequence (DNA): TGTGCCAGCAGTCGACAGGGGGCGTACTCAGATACGCAGTATTTT. Translation: CASSRQGAYSDTQYF.

This clone was seen once. The chain links TRBV2 to TRBJ1-1; TRBD1 matches at 9 bases. With 5 bases clipped from V and 10 bases from J, the junction kept 2 bases outside the gene matches. The germline CDR1 and CDR2 sequences are SNHLY and FYNNEI. The CDR3 contains 11 residues. CDR3 in DNA: TGTGCCAGCAGTTTACAGGGGGCAGCTTTCTTT. This gives the protein CASSLQGAAFF.

V and J are TRBV5-1 and TRBJ1-1; 7 bases are a match to TRBD1. CDR1 and CDR2 (germline): SGHRS, YFSETQ. V was pared by 6 bases and J by 1 base, with 9 bases of the junction left unmatched. The CDR3 is made up of 15 amino acids. The CDR3 region has the DNA TGCGCCAGCAAGTACCTACAGGGGACGAACACTGAAGCTTTCTTT. It encodes CASKYLQGTNTEAFF.

The V and J genes are TRBV30 and TRBJ2-5; 10 nucleotides match TRBD2. Germline trimming cut 5 bases from V and 4 bases from J; bases unmatched to any gene: 10. Germline V gene sequence: CDR1 GTSNPN, CDR2 SVGIG (reference sequence). The CDR3 spans 15 residues. CDR3 bases: TGTGCCTGGGACCTCAGCGGGAGGGCCGGAGAGACCCAGTACTTC. Translating gives CAWDLSGRAGETQYF.

The chain links TRBV21-1 to TRBJ1-6; the table's D call TRBD1 went unverified against the DNA. TRBV21-1 is given as a pseudogene. The CDR3 sequence is 18 residues long. The CDR3 is CASSKINLEDRDNSPLHF. Written as DNA, the CDR3 is TGTGCCAGCAGCAAAATCAATCTGGAGGACAGGGATAATTCACCCCTCCACTTT.

The chain has TRBV18 and TRBJ1-1, with 10 bases lining up with TRBD1. With 6 bases clipped from V and 4 bases from J, the junction kept 5 bases outside the gene matches. The CDR3 loop spans 14 amino acids. CDR1 and CDR2 (germline): KGHSH, LQKENI. This CDR3 reads CASSLGQGITEAFF. CDR3 nucleotide sequence: TGTGCCAGCTCGCTGGGACAGGGGATCACTGAAGCTTTCTTT.

The chain uses TRBV18 and TRBJ2-5; 11 bases line up with TRBD2. CDR3 size: 15 residues. Looked up from germline, CDR1 is KGHSH and CDR2 is LQKENI. The V gene end was trimmed by 4 bases and the J gene end by 5 bases; junction bases not matched to a gene: 6. The CDR3 is CASSRLAGSTETQYF. The DNA for the CDR3 is TGTGCCAGCTCACGACTAGCGGGATCGACGGAGACCCAGTACTTC.

V is TRBV6-5 and J is TRBJ1-6; D might be TRBD1 (5 bases). The germline V gene has CDR1 MNHEY and CDR2 SVGAGI. This CDR3 has 14 residues. With 6 bases removed from V and 8 bases from J, the gap between germline ends came to 14 bases. The CDR3 DNA follows: TGTGCCAGCAGCCCGAAGGGGCCTCATTCACCCCTCCACTTT. Translating gives CASSPKGPHSPLHF.

The chain links TRBV2 to TRBJ2-7, with a weak D call TRBD2 (7 bases). V shed 8 bases and J shed 6 bases, with 23 bases lying between them. The CDR3 loop spans 15 amino acids. Germline CDR1 and CDR2: SNHLY and FYNNEI. The CDR3: CASLNQRGAYSEQYF. CDR3 DNA sequence: TGTGCCAGCCTAAACCAACGGGGGGCCTACTCCGAGCAGTACTTC.

The genes are TRBV6-5 and TRBJ2-7; 7 bases align to TRBD1. With V trimmed by 6 bases and J by 2 bases, 7 bases remained unmatched. CDR3 size: 14 residues. The germline V gene has CDR1 MNHEY and CDR2 SVGAGI. This CDR3 reads CASSPGTETYEQYF. CDR3 nucleotide sequence: TGTGCCAGCAGCCCCGGGACAGAGACCTACGAGCAGTACTTC.

The V gene is TRBV29-1, the J gene TRBJ1-1, with no clear D. Trimming pared 4 bases from V and 7 bases from J, leaving 7 bases between. Per the germline V gene, CDR1 is SQVTM and CDR2 is ANQGSEA. This CDR3 is 10 amino acids long. The CDR3 is CSVAEVEAFF. The CDR3 DNA reads as TGCAGCGTTGCCGAGGTTGAAGCTTTCTTT.

To note about this clone: The same CDR3 arises from other DNA sequences in this sample as well. CDR3 bases: TGCGCCAGCAGCTTGGACGGGGACTATGGCTACACCTTC. It encodes CASSLDGDYGYTF. V gene TRBV5-1 combines with J gene TRBJ1-2; D ambiguous. This CDR3 is 13 amino acids long. Germline assignment: CDR1 SGHRS and CDR2 YFSETQ. V dropped 0 bases and J dropped 3 bases, with 6 bases sitting between them.

The DNA for the CDR3 is TGTGCCAGTAGTCATCCGGGACAGATAAACACTGAAGCTTTCTTT. Amino acid sequence: CASSHPGQINTEAFF. The chain is built from TRBV19 and TRBJ1-1, with 7 positions matching TRBD1. The CDR3 runs 15 residues. Trimming took 5 bases from V and 2 from J; bases not matched to a gene: 8. Germline assignment: CDR1 LNHDA and CDR2 SQIVND (reference sequence).

This chain connects TRBV3-1 (or the pseudogene TRBV3-2) to TRBJ2-7; TRBD1 matches 9 bases. The CDR3 contains 17 residues. CDR1 is LGHDT and CDR2 is YNNKEL in the germline V gene (reference sequence). V was clipped by 1 base and J by 5 bases; unmatched bases: 12. The CDR3 DNA is TGTGCCAGCAGCCAAGGCCCCTTCCGGGACAGGGACGACGAGCAGTACTTC. Residues: CASSQGPFRDRDDEQYF.

J is TRBJ1-4 and V is TRBV5-1, with 9 bases lining up with TRBD1. The germline V gene encodes CDR1 SGHRS and CDR2 YFSETQ. V lost 2 bases to trimming and J lost 5 bases; unmatched junction nucleotides: 4. The CDR3 totals 15 residues. The CDR3 DNA reads TGCGCCAGCAGCTTTACCGGGACAGGGAATGAAAAACTGTTTTTT. Translation gives CASSFTGTGNEKLFF.

J is TRBJ2-3 and V is TRBV28, with D tentatively TRBD2 (6 bases). Trimming took 6 bases from V and 2 from J, leaving 12 bases between them. The CDR3 spans 14 residues. CDR1 MDHEN and CDR2 SYDVKM come from the germline V gene. CDR3 nucleotides: TGTGCCAGCAGGGTGGGAGGAGCCACAGATACGCAGTATTTT. Residues: CASRVGGATDTQYF.

The rearrangement uses TRBV18 and TRBJ2-3; 8 bases align to TRBD1. Unmatched junction bases numbered 7, after V lost 6 bases and J lost 5 bases. The CDR3 consists of 14 residues. Germline CDR1 KGHSH, CDR2 LQKENI. The CDR3 DNA sequence: TGTGCCAGCTCTCCGACAGGGGCGGGAGATACGCAGTATTTT. As protein: CASSPTGAGDTQYF.

This clone appeared once. The chain carries TRBV13 and TRBJ2-3, with TRBD2 matching over 9 bases. The V and J ends lost 7 bases and 2 bases, in that order; junction bases with no gene match: 1. Germline V gene lookup returns CDR1 PRHDT and CDR2 FYEKMQ (reference sequence). The CDR3 loop spans 13 amino acids. The CDR3 DNA follows: TGTGCCAGCACTAGCGGGAACACAGATACGCAGTATTTT. Protein sequence: CASTSGNTDTQYF. Looking up the rest from reference TRBV13 and TRBJ2-3 gives the full variable domain: AAGVIQSPRHLIKEKRETATLKCYPIPRHDTVYWYQQGPGQDPQFLISFYEKMQSDKGSIPDRFSAQQFSDYHSELNMSSLELGDSALYFCASTSGNTDTQYFGPGTRLTVL.

This chain links TRBV27 with TRBJ1-2; D is possibly TRBD1 (6 bases). The CDR3 length is 15 residues. Per germline, CDR1 MNHEY and CDR2 SMNVEV (reference sequence). Trimming took 0 bases from V and 4 from J, leaving 12 bases between them. The CDR3 sequence: CASSLSDPGVYGYTF. In DNA, the CDR3 is TGTGCCAGCAGTTTATCGGACCCAGGGGTCTATGGCTACACCTTC.